One T cell receptor beta chain is described in this entry. CDR1 is SNHLY, CDR2 FYNNEI, per germline. This CDR3 region has 14 residues. Deletions cut 2 bases from V and 0 bases from J, with 7 bases between. The data belong to a study of shared clonotypes between healthy human individuals. Profiling relied on immunoSEQ multiplex PCR, and the TCRdb table lists in-frame clones only, not all of them. The sample consists of under 200,000 clones, over 80% of them appearing once. The gene calls are TRBV2 and TRBJ2-5; possible D gene TRBD2, 5 bases. What was sequenced was naive CD4+ T cells sorted from blood. Subset noted: CD45RA+ positively selected. This TCR derives from a woman aged 25 to 45 in good health. Here the CDR3 reads CASSETGYQETQYF. The DNA for the CDR3 is TGTGCCAGCAGTGAAACGGGGTACCAAGAGACCCAGTACTTC.